The 3 T cell receptor beta chains below were found in one sample sequenced in a study of T cell responses to AZD1222 COVID-19 vaccine (TCRdb year 2021). The sample's time point label, decoded: baseline before first vaccination. The treatment or condition label of this sample denotes: meningococcal conjugate vaccine given as trial control. Receptors were amplified or captured by the immunoSEQ multiplex PCR assay. TCRdb stores this immuneACCESS table with in-frame sequences only. Part of the clones is absent; in the studies checked, under half of the shortfall reflects unresolved V genes, and no reason is known for the rest. The sample profile shows just under 90,000 clones; 80% to 90% of them were found once. In total, the top ten clones hold 10% of the sample. This material consisted of peripheral blood, taken on day 0 of MenACWY control vaccination. The source of these receptors is an adult in good health.

The chain joins TRBV6-1 to TRBJ1-4, with a tentative D call TRBD1 (6 bases). V was cut by 2 bases and J by 0 bases, with 10 bases left in between. Germline CDR1 is MNHNS and CDR2 is SASEGT. CDR3 length: 16 amino acids. The CDR3 loop is CASSESTGPTNEKLFF. The CDR3 DNA is TGTGCCAGCAGTGAATCGACAGGCCCAACTAATGAAAAACTGTTTTTT.

This chain joins TRBV7-9 and TRBJ1-1; TRBD1 might be the D (5 bases). The CDR3 totals 14 residues. V lost 1 base and J 1 base, leaving 7 bases between the germline ends. CDR1 is SEHNR and CDR2 is FQNEAQ in the germline V gene (reference sequence). This CDR3 reads CASSLGGQNTEAFF. CDR3 nucleotide sequence: TGTGCCAGCAGCTTAGGGGGCCAGAACACTGAAGCTTTCTTT.

V is TRBV5-1 and J is TRBJ2-3; 9 nucleotides align to TRBD2. This CDR3 is built from 16 residues. With 3 bases clipped from V and 2 bases from J, the junction kept 7 bases outside the gene matches. Germline values: CDR1 SGHRS, CDR2 YFSETQ. This CDR3 reads CASSSVSSGATDTQYF. The CDR3 region has the DNA TGCGCCAGCAGCTCTGTCTCTAGCGGGGCCACAGATACGCAGTATTTT.